This T cell receptor beta chain stems from a study of neurological immune-mediated disorders. General study findings and limits: A possible signature appeared as one related-CDR3 cluster, in which phylogenetic grouping placed the repertoires of 18 of 34 multiple sclerosis patients.

The V end was cut by 5 bases, the J end by 1 base, with 11 bases between. Germline CDR1 is DFQATT and CDR2 is SNEGSKA (reference sequence). The CDR3 extends over 13 amino acids. This clonotype was found many times. What it binds is unknown. MiXCR, run by TCRdb on the 5' RACE reads, gives a single entry per CDR3 protein. Of some 120,000 distinct CDR3 sequences detected, approximately 3.2% appear once; the ten largest clones hold 1% to 1.5%. The chain carries TRBV20-1 and TRBJ1-1, with D unresolved. Sequenced: PBMCs. The TCR was taken from a woman in her thirties with multiple sclerosis. The CDR3 bases are TGCAGTGCTCCCTCGTTGGGGAACACTGAAGCTTTCTTT. This gives the protein CSAPSLGNTEAFF.